This T cell receptor (beta chain) was observed in a study of patients and donors after allogeneic stem cell transplantation. This clonotype has a count of ten or more. This CDR3 region has 15 residues. Trimming left V 2 bases short and J 5 bases short, with 13 bases between. Germline CDR1 is KGHSH and CDR2 is LQKENI. MiXCR, run by TCRdb on the RT-PCR reads, gives a single entry per CDR3 protein. The sample yields about a million distinct CDR3 sequences, more than 15% seen once. The sequencing input was blood, either unsorted or a sorted T cell fraction (not recorded which). The clonotype originates from a human donor who was either an allogeneic HSCT recipient or a stem cell or donor lymphocyte infusion donor (not recorded which). It is not recorded whose cells these are; they may come from a transplant donor. This sequence joins TRBV18 and TRBJ2-1; D is perhaps TRBD1 (5 bases). CDR3: CASSPITGRNNEQFF. CDR3 in DNA: TGTGCCAGCTCACCAATAACAGGCCGAAACAATGAGCAGTTCTTC.